The sequence of this T cell receptor beta chain was determined in a study of T cells after yellow fever vaccination. The study, taken as a whole, reports: Some clonotypes were seen in both the CD4 and the CD8 compartments. These made up a small share and likely arose from convergent recombination.

TCRdb re-called the 5' RACE reads through MiXCR, storing one row per CDR3 protein. The sample has hundreds of thousands of distinct CDR3 sequences; about 6% are singletons. This clonotype was observed a few times. Antigen specificity is unknown. CDR1 is LNHNV and CDR2 is YYDKDF in the germline V gene (reference sequence). The CDR3 loop spans 15 amino acids. Trimming at V came to 0 bases and at J to 4 bases, leaving 3 bases not matched to a gene. The rearrangement uses TRBV15 and TRBJ2-5; 9 bases map to TRBD2. This material consisted of PBMCs, taken 5 days after the yellow fever booster vaccination. The TCR originated in a man aged 30 to 45 who received the YFV17D yellow fever vaccine. The CDR3 sequence is CATSRDRLAVETQYF. The CDR3 DNA is TGTGCCACCAGCAGAGATAGACTAGCGGTAGAGACCCAGTACTTC.